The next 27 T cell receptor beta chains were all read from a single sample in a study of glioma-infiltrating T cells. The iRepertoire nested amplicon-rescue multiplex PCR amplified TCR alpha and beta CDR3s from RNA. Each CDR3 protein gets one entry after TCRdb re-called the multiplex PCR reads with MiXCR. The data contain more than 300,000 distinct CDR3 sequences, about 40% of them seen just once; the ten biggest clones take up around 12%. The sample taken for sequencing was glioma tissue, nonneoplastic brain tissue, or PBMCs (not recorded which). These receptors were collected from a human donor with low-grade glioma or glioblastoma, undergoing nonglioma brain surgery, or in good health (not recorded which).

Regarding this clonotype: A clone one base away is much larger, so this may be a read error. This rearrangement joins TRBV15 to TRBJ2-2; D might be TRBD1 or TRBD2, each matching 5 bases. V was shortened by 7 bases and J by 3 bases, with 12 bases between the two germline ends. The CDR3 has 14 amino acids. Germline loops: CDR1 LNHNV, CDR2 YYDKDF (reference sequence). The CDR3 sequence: CATTLGADTGELFF. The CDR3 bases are TGTGCCACCACCCTCGGGGCGGACACCGGGGAGCTGTTTTTT.

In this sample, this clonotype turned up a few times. As DNA, the CDR3 is TGTGCCAGCAGTTTGCCCAGCGCCCTCCAAGAGACCCAGTACTTC. Protein: CASSLPSALQETQYF. The genes are TRBV6-6 and TRBJ2-5; D unclear. Per germline, CDR1 MNHNY and CDR2 SVGAGI (reference sequence). Deletions cut 4 bases from V and 1 base from J, with 13 bases between. The CDR3 has 15 amino acids.

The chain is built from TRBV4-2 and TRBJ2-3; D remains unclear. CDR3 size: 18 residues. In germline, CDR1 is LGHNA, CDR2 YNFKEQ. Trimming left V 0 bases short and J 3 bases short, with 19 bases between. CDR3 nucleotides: TGTGCCAGCAGCCAAGATGGGCTGCCCGCCGTCGAGACAGATACGCAGTATTTT. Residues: CASSQDGLPAVETDTQYF.

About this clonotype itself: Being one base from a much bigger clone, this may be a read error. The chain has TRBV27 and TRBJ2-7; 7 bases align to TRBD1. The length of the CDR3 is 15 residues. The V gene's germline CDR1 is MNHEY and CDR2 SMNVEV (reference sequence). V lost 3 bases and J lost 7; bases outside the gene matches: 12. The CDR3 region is CASSLDRISYNEQYF. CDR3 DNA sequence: TGTGCCAGCAGTTTGGACAGGATCTCCTACAATGAGCAGTACTTC.

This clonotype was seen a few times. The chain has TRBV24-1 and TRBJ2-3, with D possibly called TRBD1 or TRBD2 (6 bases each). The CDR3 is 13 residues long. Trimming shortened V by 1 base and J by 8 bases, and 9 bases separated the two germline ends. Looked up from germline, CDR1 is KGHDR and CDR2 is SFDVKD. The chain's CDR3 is CATSDLGGGTQYF. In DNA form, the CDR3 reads TGTGCCACCAGTGATTTAGGGGGAGGTACGCAGTATTTT.

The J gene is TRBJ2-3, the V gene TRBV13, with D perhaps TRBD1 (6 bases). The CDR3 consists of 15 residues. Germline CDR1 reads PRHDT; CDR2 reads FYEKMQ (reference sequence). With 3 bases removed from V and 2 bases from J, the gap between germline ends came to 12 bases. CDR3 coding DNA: TGTGCCAGCAGCTTTCAACAGGGATCCACAGATACGCAGTATTTT. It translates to CASSFQQGSTDTQYF.

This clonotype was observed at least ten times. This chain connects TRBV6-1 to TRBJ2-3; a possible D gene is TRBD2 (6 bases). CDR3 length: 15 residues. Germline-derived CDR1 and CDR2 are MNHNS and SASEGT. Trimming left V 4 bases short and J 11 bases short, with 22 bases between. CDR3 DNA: TGTGCCAGCAGTGGCCCCGTCCGCGGGGTAGGATGGCAGTATTTT. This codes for CASSGPVRGVGWQYF.

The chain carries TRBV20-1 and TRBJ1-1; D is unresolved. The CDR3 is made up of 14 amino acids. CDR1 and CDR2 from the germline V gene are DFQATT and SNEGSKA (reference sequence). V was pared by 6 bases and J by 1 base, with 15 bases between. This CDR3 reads CSARWRAGNTEAFF. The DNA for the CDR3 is TGCAGTGCAAGGTGGAGGGCAGGGAACACTGAAGCTTTCTTT.

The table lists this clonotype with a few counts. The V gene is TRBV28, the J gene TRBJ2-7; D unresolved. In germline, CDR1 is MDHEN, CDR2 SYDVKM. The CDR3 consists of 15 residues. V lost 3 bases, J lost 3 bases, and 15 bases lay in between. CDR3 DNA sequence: TGTGCCAGCAGTTTCCAACCCCTCATTAGCTACGAGCAGTACTTC. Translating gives CASSFQPLISYEQYF.

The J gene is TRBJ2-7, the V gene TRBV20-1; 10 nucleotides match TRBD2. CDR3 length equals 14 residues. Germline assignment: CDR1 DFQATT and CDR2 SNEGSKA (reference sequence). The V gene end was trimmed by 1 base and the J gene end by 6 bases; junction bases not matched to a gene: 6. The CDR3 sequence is CSARGSSGRGEQYF. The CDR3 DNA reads TGCAGTGCTAGAGGGTCTAGCGGGAGAGGCGAGCAGTACTTC.

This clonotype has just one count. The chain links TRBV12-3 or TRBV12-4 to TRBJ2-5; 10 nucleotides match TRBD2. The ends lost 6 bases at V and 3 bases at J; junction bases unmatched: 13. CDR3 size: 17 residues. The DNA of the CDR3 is TGTGCCAGCAGAACAGCGGGAGGGCCTCAGGGGGAAGAGACCCAGTACTTC. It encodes CASRTAGGPQGEETQYF.

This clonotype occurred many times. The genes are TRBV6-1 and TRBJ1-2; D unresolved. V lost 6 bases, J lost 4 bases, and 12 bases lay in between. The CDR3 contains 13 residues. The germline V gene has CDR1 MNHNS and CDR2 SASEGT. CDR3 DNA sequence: TGTGCCAGCAGCATGGACCCCCTCTATGGCTACACCTTC. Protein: CASSMDPLYGYTF.

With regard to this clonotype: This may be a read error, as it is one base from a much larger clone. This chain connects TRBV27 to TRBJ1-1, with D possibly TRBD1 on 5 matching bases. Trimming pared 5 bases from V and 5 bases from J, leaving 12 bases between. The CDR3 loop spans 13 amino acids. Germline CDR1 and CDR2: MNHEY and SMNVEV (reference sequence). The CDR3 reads CASSQGALTEAFF. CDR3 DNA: TGTGCCAGCAGTCAGGGAGCGTTGACTGAAGCTTTCTTT.

CDR3 protein: CASSFYLLGGGREDTEAFF. In DNA form, the CDR3 reads TGTGCCAGCAGCTTTTACCTTCTAGGGGGAGGCAGGGAAGACACTGAAGCTTTCTTT. The rearrangement joins TRBV11-2 to TRBJ1-1, with TRBD1 as a possible D gene (6 bases). Looked up from germline, CDR1 is SGHAT and CDR2 is FQNNGV. This CDR3 region has 19 residues. V lost 3 bases, J lost 3 bases, and 26 bases lay in between.

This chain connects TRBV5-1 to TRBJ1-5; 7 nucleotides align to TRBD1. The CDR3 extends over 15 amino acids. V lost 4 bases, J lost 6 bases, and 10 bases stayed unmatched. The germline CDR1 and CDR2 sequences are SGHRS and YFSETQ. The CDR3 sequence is CASSQGVGGGQPQHF. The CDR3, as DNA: TGCGCCAGCAGCCAAGGGGTAGGGGGCGGTCAGCCCCAGCATTTT.

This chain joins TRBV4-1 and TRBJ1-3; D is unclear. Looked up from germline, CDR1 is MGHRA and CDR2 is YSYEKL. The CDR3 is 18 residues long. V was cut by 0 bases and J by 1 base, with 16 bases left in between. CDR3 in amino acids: CASSQDLGRGRSGNTIYF. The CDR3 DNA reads TGCGCCAGCAGCCAAGATCTCGGGAGAGGTAGATCTGGAAACACCATATATTTT.

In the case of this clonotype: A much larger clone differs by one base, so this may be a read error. The CDR3 nucleotides read TGTGCCAGCAGCTTGATGAGCCAGACGAATGAGCAGTACTTC. The encoded protein is CASSLMSQTNEQYF. The chain employs TRBV7-2 and TRBJ2-7; D is ambiguous. CDR3 length: 14 residues. CDR1 is SGHTA, CDR2 FQGNSA, per germline. V was cut by 3 bases and J by 7 bases, with 16 bases left in between. The full variable domain, with the rest looked up from reference TRBV7-2 and TRBJ2-7, is GAGVSQSPSNKVTEKGKDVELRCDPISGHTALYWYRQSLGQGLEFLIYFQGNSAPDKSGLPSDRFSAERTGGSVSTLTIQRTQQEDSAVYLCASSLMSQTNEQYFGPGTRLTVT.

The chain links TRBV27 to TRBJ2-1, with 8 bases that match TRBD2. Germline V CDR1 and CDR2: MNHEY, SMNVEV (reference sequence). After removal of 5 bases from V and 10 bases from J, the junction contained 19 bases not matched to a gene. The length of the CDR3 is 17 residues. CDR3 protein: CASSPQRNSGMVFEQFF. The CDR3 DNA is TGTGCCAGCAGTCCCCAACGTAATAGCGGGATGGTTTTCGAGCAGTTCTTC.

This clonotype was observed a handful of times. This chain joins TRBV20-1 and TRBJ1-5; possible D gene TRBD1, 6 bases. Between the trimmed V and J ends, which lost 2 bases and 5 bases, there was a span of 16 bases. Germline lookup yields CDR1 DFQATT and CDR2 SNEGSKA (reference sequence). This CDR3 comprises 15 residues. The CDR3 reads CSARKAGERDQPQHF. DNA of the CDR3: TGCAGTGCTAGAAAAGCAGGGGAAAGGGATCAGCCCCAGCATTTT.

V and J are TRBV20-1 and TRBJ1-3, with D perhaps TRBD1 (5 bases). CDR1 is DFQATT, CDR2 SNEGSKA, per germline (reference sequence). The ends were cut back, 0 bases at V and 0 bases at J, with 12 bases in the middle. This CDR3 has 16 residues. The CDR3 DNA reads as TGCAGTGCTAGAGATGGGGCAGAGAGCTCTGGAAACACCATATATTTT. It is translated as CSARDGAESSGNTIYF.

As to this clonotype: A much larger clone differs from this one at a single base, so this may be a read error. As DNA, the CDR3 is TGCAGTGCTAGAGATCCCTCGACAGGGAACACTGAAGCTTCCTTT. Residues: CSARDPSTGNTEASF. The chain joins TRBV20-1 to TRBJ1-1; 7 bases are shared with TRBD1. CDR1 and CDR2 (germline): DFQATT, SNEGSKA (reference sequence). The CDR3 contains 15 residues.

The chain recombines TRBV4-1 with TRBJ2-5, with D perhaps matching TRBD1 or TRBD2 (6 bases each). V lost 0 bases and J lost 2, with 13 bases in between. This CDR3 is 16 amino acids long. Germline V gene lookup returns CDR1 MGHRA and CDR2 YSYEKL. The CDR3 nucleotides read TGCGCCAGCAGCCAAGATCGGGGGCTCGAGCAAGAGACCCAGTACTTC. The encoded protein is CASSQDRGLEQETQYF.

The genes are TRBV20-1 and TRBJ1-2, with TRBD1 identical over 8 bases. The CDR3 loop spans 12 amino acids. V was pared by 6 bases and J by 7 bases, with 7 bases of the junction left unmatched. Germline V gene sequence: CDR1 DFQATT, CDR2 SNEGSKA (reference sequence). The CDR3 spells CSASRQGAGYTF. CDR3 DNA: TGCAGTGCAAGCCGCCAGGGGGCTGGCTACACCTTC.

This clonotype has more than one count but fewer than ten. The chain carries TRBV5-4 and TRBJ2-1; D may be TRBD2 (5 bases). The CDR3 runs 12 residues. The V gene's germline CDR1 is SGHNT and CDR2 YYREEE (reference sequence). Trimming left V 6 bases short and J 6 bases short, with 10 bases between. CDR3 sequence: CASTPDFNEQFF. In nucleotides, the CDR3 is TGTGCCAGCACCCCGGACTTCAATGAGCAGTTCTTC.

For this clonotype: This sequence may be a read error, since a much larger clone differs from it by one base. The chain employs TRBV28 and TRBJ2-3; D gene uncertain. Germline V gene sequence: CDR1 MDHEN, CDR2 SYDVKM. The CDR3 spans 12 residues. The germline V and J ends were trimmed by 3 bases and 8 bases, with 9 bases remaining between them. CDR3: CASSFTPCTQYF. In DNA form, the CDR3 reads TGTGCCAGCAGTTTCACCCCCTGTACGCAGTATTTT.

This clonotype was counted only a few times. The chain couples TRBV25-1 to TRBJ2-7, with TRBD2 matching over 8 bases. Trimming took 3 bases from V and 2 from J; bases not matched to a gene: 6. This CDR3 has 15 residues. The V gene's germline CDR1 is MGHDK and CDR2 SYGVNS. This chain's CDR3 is CASSDRAGGAYEQYF. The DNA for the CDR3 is TGTGCCAGCAGTGATAGGGCGGGAGGTGCCTACGAGCAGTACTTC.

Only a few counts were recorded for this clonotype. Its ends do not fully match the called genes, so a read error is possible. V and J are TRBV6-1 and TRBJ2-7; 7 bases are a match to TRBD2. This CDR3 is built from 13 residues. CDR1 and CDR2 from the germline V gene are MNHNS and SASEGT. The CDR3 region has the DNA TGTGCCATCAGTCCTGCGGGAGTATCCGAGCAGTACTTC. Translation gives CAISPAGVSEQYF.